This T cell receptor (beta chain) was sequenced during a study of CD8+CD57+ T cells in acquired aplastic anemia (dated by TCRdb to between 2017 and 2018). With respect to the entire study: DNA extracted from sorted CD4+ and CD8+ cells had a mean of roughly 3.3 ug, with a range of roughly 0.2 to 30 ug. CD8+CD57+ expansion was defined as a frequency above the mean frequency observed in healthy subjects.

Summary of the overall study and its limitations: Between patients and healthy controls, no significant difference in CD8+ Simpson's diversity was found (P=0.060). Approximately 27 CD8+ CDR3 sequences were found in both patients and controls but appeared to be highly expressed in patients and within the immunodominant clones of the patients.

Many counts were recorded for this clonotype. Its antigen is still unknown. No much larger clone is present one base from it, and per-base qualities are unavailable. Patients chosen for sequencing had shown expansion of CD8+CD57+ cells by flow cytometry. Severe acquired aplastic anemia was diagnosed in all patients according to International Study of Aplastic Anemia and Agranulocytosis and Camitta criteria. Patients had received no therapy at the time of blood sampling. TCR repertoires of sorted CD4+ and CD8+ blood T cells from severe aplastic anemia patients and healthy subjects were deep-sequenced in the study. Patients were enrolled in the USA under clinicaltrials.gov protocols 00001620, 01623167, 00001397, 00071045, 00081523 and 00961064. Ficoll-Paque density gradient centrifugation was used to isolate peripheral blood mononuclear cells. Before DNA was extracted, CD4+ and CD8+ T cells were sorted using either FACS or magnetic beads.

TCR beta VDJ combination and CDR3 sequence profiling used genomic DNA as the template. An Illumina HiSeq 2000 was the platform used for TCR repertoire sequencing. The authors' analysis ran thus. Repertoire assessment relied on Simpson's diversity index, CDR3 size and DJ length profiles, and TRBV/TRBJ rearrangement plots. The immunodominant clone was defined as the most abundant DNA sequence in deep sequencing data. CDR3 amino acid sequences were screened for sharing across subjects and were compared with published repertoires and the VDJdb database. Starting from the raw public reads, TCRdb applied fastp trimming at Q25, assembled clones with MiXCR and retained in-frame beta chains. All rows with the same CDR3 protein become a single entry with the most common DNA and genes. The V and J calls, along with clone size, are taken from TCRdb and not from the paper's own processing. This sample has 50,000 or so distinct CDR3 sequences in its table, and just over 55% of those were observed once. The ten largest clones represent 16% of the sample.

The sequenced material came from sorted CD4+, CD8+, or CD8+CD57+ T cells (not recorded which) from PBMCs. The clonotype comes from a human donor with aplastic anemia.

The CDR3 loop reads CASSLGLQGVYNEQFF. The DNA is TGTGCCAGCAGCCTAGGACTACAGGGAGTCTACAATGAGCAGTTCTTC. This chain is built from TRBV12-3 or TRBV12-4 and TRBJ2-1; the D gene is tentatively TRBD1 or TRBD2, each matching 6 bases. There are 16 amino acids in the CDR3, from cysteine to phenylalanine inclusive. CDR3 DNA is the only sequence kept; it has 48 bases, read in frame from the first base. Relative to germline, V is 6 bases shorter and J is 3 bases shorter, with 18 bases between their ends.